The present TCR beta chain was sequenced within a study of CXCR3-negative and CXCR3-positive naive CD8 T cells. CDR1 is MNHEY, CDR2 SMNVEV, per germline (reference sequence). This CDR3 has 14 residues. Through 5' RACE with UMI labels, the TRB cDNA libraries were prepared. TCRdb re-called the 5' RACE reads and shows each CDR3 protein once, DNA omitted. The sample spans 50,000 to 55,000 distinct CDR3 sequences; the ten largest clones claim around 1.5%. This sequence originates from a human donor in good health. Some clones in this sample may be carry-over from other donors' samples. Input material: naive CXCR3- CD8+ T cells from blood. As to subset: CD45RO-CCR7+CD27+CD95- naive CD8+ T cells lacking CXCR3 (TNR3-). The chain couples TRBV27 to TRBJ2-1; TCRdb's assignment of TRBD1 cannot be checked, as there is no DNA. The CDR3 spells CASTPGHTYNEQFF.